The 27 T cell receptor beta chains below were found in one sample sequenced in a study of response to subunit inactivated influenza vaccine (dated by TCRdb to between 2018 and 2020). Libraries were built with RT-PCR. The sequencer listed for this sample is Illumina HiSeq 2500. Starting from the raw public reads, TCRdb applied fastp trimming at Q25, assembled clones with MiXCR and retained in-frame beta chains. Entries are consolidated by CDR3 protein sequence, retaining the most common genes and DNA. The sample table contains around 520,000 distinct CDR3 sequences; only one count was recorded for about an eighth of them. Of the sample, around 9.6% is held by the ten largest clones. The sample in question was PBMCs from blood, obtained on the day of vaccination. The receptor set was obtained from a man aged 45-65 years who received an inactivated influenza vaccine. Donor details come from another sample of the same person, matched by shared clones.

Concerning this clonotype: At one end, the junction sequence differs from germline, possibly due to a read error. The CDR3 nucleotides are TGTGCCAGCAGCTTAGACAGGGGGCATGGAGAGCAGTACTTC. Residues: CASSLDRGHGEQYF. The chain carries TRBV12-3 or TRBV12-4 and TRBJ2-7; 10 nucleotides match TRBD1. The CDR3 covers 14 residues.

The rearrangement uses TRBV13 and TRBJ2-5, with D perhaps TRBD1 or TRBD2 (5 bases each). The V end was cut by 7 bases, the J end by 1 base, with 22 bases between. CDR3 length: 17 amino acids. The germline gives CDR1 PRHDT, CDR2 FYEKMQ (reference sequence). The CDR3 loop is CASTSWSFGGSQETQYF. The DNA of the CDR3 is TGTGCCAGCACCTCGTGGTCTTTTGGGGGTTCCCAAGAGACCCAGTACTTC.

At least ten counts were recorded for this clonotype. This chain joins TRBV29-1 and TRBJ2-1; D remains unclear. From germline, CDR1 is SQVTM and CDR2 ANQGSEA. The V end lost 4 bases, the J end lost 1 base, and 17 bases lay between the germline ends. The CDR3 has 16 residues. In DNA form, the CDR3 reads TGCAGCGTTGTTATCCCGGCCCAGACATCCTACAATGAGCAGTTCTTC. This sequence encodes CSVVIPAQTSYNEQFF.

The genes are TRBV29-1 and TRBJ1-2, with a possible D match to TRBD1 (5 bases). Deletions cut 6 bases from V and 8 bases from J, with 19 bases between. The germline CDR1 and CDR2 sequences are SQVTM and ANQGSEA. CDR3 size: 13 residues. The CDR3: CSVSSGRGPGYTF. CDR3 nucleotides: TGCAGCGTCTCCTCGGGAAGGGGACCGGGCTACACCTTC.

The table lists this clonotype with a count of one. The V and J genes are TRBV12-3 or TRBV12-4 and TRBJ2-2, with D unresolved. V was clipped by 1 base and J by 7 bases, with 10 bases between them. The CDR3 length is 14 residues. The CDR3 bases are TGTGCCAGCAGTTTAGAACTCAGGCACGGGGAGCTGTTTTTT. This encodes CASSLELRHGELFF.

This clonotype was observed many times. The V gene is TRBV12-3 or TRBV12-4, the J gene TRBJ2-7; 12 bases fit TRBD2. The V segment lost 5 bases and the J segment 1 base; nucleotides outside the gene matches: 9. The CDR3 is made up of 17 amino acids. For the CDR3, the DNA is TGTGCCAGCAGTCGAAGCTTAGGGACTAGCGGGTCCTACGAGCAGTACTTC. Its protein product is CASSRSLGTSGSYEQYF.

This clonotype was observed once. The chain links TRBV29-1 to TRBJ2-6; no definite D call. V lost 5 bases to trimming and J lost 0 bases, with 11 bases between them. This CDR3 comprises 15 residues. CDR1 and CDR2 (germline): SQVTM, ANQGSEA. CDR3 residues: CSVPGSSSGANVLTF. The CDR3 bases are TGCAGCGTTCCTGGTTCTTCCTCTGGGGCCAACGTCCTGACTTTC.

The chain carries TRBV5-5 and TRBJ2-7; no firm D call. The CDR3 length is 18 residues. Looked up from germline, CDR1 is SGHKS and CDR2 is YYEKEE (reference sequence). The V gene lost 2 bases and the J gene lost 5 bases, with 26 bases spanning the gap. The CDR3 DNA is TGTGCCAGCAGCTTTTACTGGCGAGACACCTATCCCGCGGACGAGCAGTACTTC. It codes for CASSFYWRDTYPADEQYF. Together with reference TRBV5-5 and TRBJ2-7, the CDR3 gives the full variable domain: DAGVTQSPTHLIKTRGQQVTLRCSPISGHKSVSWYQQVLGQGPQFIFQYYEKEERGRGNFPDRFSARQFPNYSSELNVNALLLGDSALYLCASSFYWRDTYPADEQYFGPGTRLTVT.

This clonotype occurred a few times. The rearrangement uses TRBV11-2 and TRBJ2-7; 11 bases align to TRBD2. The CDR3 sequence is 18 residues long. Germline trimming cut 5 bases from V and 2 bases from J; bases unmatched to any gene: 14. Germline V lookup: CDR1 SGHAT, CDR2 FQNNGV. The CDR3 loop is CASSPGQFLAGGPYEQYF. CDR3 bases: TGTGCCAGCAGCCCTGGACAGTTTTTAGCGGGAGGGCCCTACGAGCAGTACTTC.

This clonotype was found many times. The chain uses TRBV7-9 and TRBJ2-1, with TRBD2 as a possible D gene (5 bases). From germline, CDR1 is SEHNR and CDR2 FQNEAQ (reference sequence). CDR3 length equals 12 residues. V lost 5 bases and J 7 bases, leaving 9 bases between the germline ends. The CDR3 here is CASSPDLNEQFF. The CDR3 DNA reads TGTGCCAGCAGCCCGGACTTAAATGAGCAGTTCTTC.

The CDR3, as DNA: TGTGCCAGCAGTTACTCTCAAAGGGAGCTGTTTTTT. Its translation: CASSYSQRELFF. This chain joins TRBV6-5 and TRBJ2-2; D is uncertain. V was pared by 0 bases and J by 9 bases, with 5 bases between. Germline CDR1 reads MNHEY; CDR2 reads SVGAGI. The CDR3 extends over 12 amino acids.

This clonotype was seen more than once but under ten times. The V gene is TRBV11-1, the J gene TRBJ2-7; D is undetermined. The CDR3 spans 14 residues. Deletions cut 2 bases from V and 0 bases from J, with 8 bases between. Germline V CDR1 and CDR2: SGHAT, FQDESV (reference sequence). This chain's CDR3 is CASSLTRTSYEQYF. As DNA, the CDR3 is TGTGCCAGCAGCTTAACGCGGACCTCCTACGAGCAGTACTTC.

This sequence joins TRBV20-1 and TRBJ2-7, with 11 positions matching TRBD2. The CDR3 is made up of 17 amino acids. Germline CDR1 DFQATT, CDR2 SNEGSKA (reference sequence). Losses at the gene ends were 4 bases for V and 2 bases for J; bases not matched to a gene: 13. The CDR3 DNA follows: TGCAGTGCTAATCCCCTACTTCTAGCGGGAGGAACCTACGAGCAGTACTTC. It is translated as CSANPLLLAGGTYEQYF.

This clonotype was found many times. This sequence joins TRBV27 and TRBJ2-3, with 9 bases that match TRBD1. CDR1 and CDR2 from the germline V gene are MNHEY and SMNVEV (reference sequence). V shed 6 bases, J shed 3 bases, and the junction held 7 bases outside the gene matches. The CDR3 contains 15 residues. The CDR3 DNA reads as TGTGCCAGCAGAGTGACGGACAGGGGAACAGATACGCAGTATTTT. Amino acid sequence: CASRVTDRGTDTQYF.

The CDR3 DNA follows: TGTGCCAGCAGCCCTCGACCCGTTGGAACAGATACGCAGTATTTT. It codes for CASSPRPVGTDTQYF. This chain connects TRBV5-5 to TRBJ2-3, with D uncertain. Germline CDR1 is SGHKS and CDR2 is YYEKEE (reference sequence). V lost 4 bases and J lost 3, with 15 bases in between. This CDR3 comprises 15 residues.

The rearrangement joins TRBV6-1 to TRBJ1-6; D possibly corresponds to TRBD1 (5 bases). The CDR3 runs to 13 residues. The V end was cut by 7 bases, the J end by 6 bases, with 10 bases between. CDR1 is MNHNS, CDR2 SASEGT, per germline. CDR3 coding DNA: TGTGCCAGCATCTGGGACGGTAATTCACCCCTCCACTTT. The encoded protein is CASIWDGNSPLHF.

The J gene is TRBJ2-1, the V gene TRBV20-1; D might be TRBD2 (7 bases). Germline V CDR1 and CDR2: DFQATT, SNEGSKA (reference sequence). CDR3 length: 16 amino acids. V lost 3 bases and J 0 bases, leaving 15 bases between the germline ends. The CDR3 reads CSASRRGPISYNEQFF. CDR3 nucleotide sequence: TGCAGTGCTAGTCGGCGGGGGCCTATCTCCTACAATGAGCAGTTCTTC.

This clonotype has only a few counts. The chain recombines TRBV5-1 with TRBJ2-5; D not resolved. Trimming took 0 bases from V and 2 from J, leaving 8 bases between them. Germline CDR1 is SGHRS and CDR2 is YFSETQ. This CDR3 spans 14 amino acids. CDR3 sequence reads: CASSLAPPQETQYF. As DNA, the CDR3 is TGCGCCAGCAGCTTGGCCCCACCACAAGAGACCCAGTACTTC. The entire variable domain, with the rest obtained from reference TRBV5-1 and TRBJ2-5, is as follows: KAGVTQTPRYLIKTRGQQVTLSCSPISGHRSVSWYQQTPGQGLQFLFEYFSETQRNKGNFPGRFSGRQFSNSRSEMNVSTLELGDSALYLCASSLAPPQETQYFGPGTRLLVL.

This clonotype showed up many times. The chain couples TRBV10-3 to TRBJ2-1, with 7 positions matching TRBD2. Germline lookup yields CDR1 ENHRY and CDR2 SYGVKD. V trimming: 6 bases; J trimming: 2 bases; junction bases outside the gene matches: 13. The CDR3 length is 17 residues. The DNA of the CDR3 is TGTGCCATCAGGGACTTGGCTAGCGGCCTTACCTACAATGAGCAGTTCTTC. This sequence encodes CAIRDLASGLTYNEQFF.

V and J are TRBV5-5 and TRBJ2-3, with D perhaps TRBD1 or TRBD2 (8 bases each). The V end was cut by 3 bases, the J end by 5 bases, with 16 bases between. The CDR3 has 15 residues. Germline CDR1 is SGHKS and CDR2 is YYEKEE (reference sequence). The CDR3 DNA reads TGTGCCAGCAGCTCGGACAGGGCGGGGGGAGATACGCAGTATTTT. It yields the protein CASSSDRAGGDTQYF.

There are a few counts of this clonotype. The chain links TRBV11-2 to TRBJ2-1; 9 bases are shared with TRBD2. This CDR3 has 16 residues. CDR1 and CDR2 from the germline V gene are SGHAT and FQNNGV. Losses at the gene ends were 1 base for V and 15 bases for J; bases not matched to a gene: 16. CDR3 amino acids: CASSLGAGGGGLMPFF. In DNA, the CDR3 is TGTGCCAGCAGCTTAGGCGCGGGGGGGGGCGGGCTTATGCCGTTCTTC.

This clonotype was observed once. The CDR3 loop is CAISESTSRYNEQFF. Here the CDR3 DNA reads TGTGCCATCAGTGAGTCGACTAGCCGGTACAATGAGCAGTTCTTC. J is TRBJ2-1 and V is TRBV10-3; TRBD2 matches at 7 bases. V shed 0 bases and J 4 bases; nucleotides not matched to a gene: 3. This CDR3 contains 15 residues. Germline loops: CDR1 ENHRY, CDR2 SYGVKD.

The gene calls are TRBV5-4 and TRBJ2-1, with D maybe TRBD2 (5 bases). Looked up from germline, CDR1 is SGHNT and CDR2 is YYREEE (reference sequence). The CDR3 runs to 17 residues. Trimming shortened V by 4 bases and J by 4 bases, and 21 bases separated the two germline ends. CDR3 sequence: CASSNPLGRGSYNEQFF. CDR3 coding DNA: TGTGCCAGCAGCAATCCCCTTGGACGGGGTTCGTACAATGAGCAGTTCTTC.

The sample holds many counts of this clonotype. V gene TRBV5-1 combines with J gene TRBJ2-7; 11 bases match TRBD2. The CDR3 length is 15 residues. The ends lost 3 bases at V and 6 bases at J; junction bases unmatched: 8. In germline, CDR1 is SGHRS, CDR2 YFSETQ. CDR3 loop: CASSSTLAGGLEQYF. In DNA, the CDR3 is TGCGCCAGCAGCTCGACATTAGCGGGGGGGCTCGAGCAGTACTTC.

This clonotype was detected only a few times. The chain couples TRBV6-2 or TRBV6-3 to TRBJ2-2, with a tentative D call TRBD1 (6 bases). The CDR3 extends over 15 amino acids. CDR1 and CDR2 from the germline V gene are MNHEY and SVGEGT. The V end lost 5 bases, the J end lost 1 base, and 11 bases lay between the germline ends. The CDR3 sequence: CASSPGQKNTGELFF. In DNA, the CDR3 is TGTGCCAGCAGTCCCGGACAGAAGAACACCGGGGAGCTGTTTTTT.

The J gene is TRBJ2-7, the V gene TRBV6-2 or TRBV6-3, with TRBD1 matching over 7 bases. Germline V gene lookup returns CDR1 MNHEY and CDR2 SVGEGT. V lost 4 bases and J lost 3; bases outside the gene matches: 15. There are 17 residues in the CDR3. The CDR3 coding sequence is TGTGCCAGCAGTTCCGGGACAGTCTCCCACAGGGTCTACGAGCAGTACTTC. Translation: CASSSGTVSHRVYEQYF.

This clonotype was observed a few times. The chain links TRBV6-2 or TRBV6-3 to TRBJ2-1, with TRBD1 matching 9 bases. Germline CDR1 reads MNHEY; CDR2 reads SVGEGT. This CDR3 is built from 19 residues. The ends lost 2 bases at V and 1 base at J; junction bases unmatched: 12. CDR3 bases: TGTGCCAGCAGTTACGAACCGGGACAGGGTCGGAAGTCCTACAATGAGCAGTTCTTC. Its translation is CASSYEPGQGRKSYNEQFF.